The T cell receptor beta chain under discussion was sequenced for a study of cytotoxic CD8 clonotypes in ibrutinib-treated CLL. Study context: The cohort had some 10 relapsed/refractory and over 14 treatment-naive patients, 17 IGHV unmutated.

The protocol was immunoSEQ multiplex PCR, while the TCRdb copy is restricted to in-frame clones and leaves out a portion. The sample gives about 25,000 clones, 70% to 75% of which show up once; about half is in the top ten. Germline-derived CDR1 and CDR2 are MDHEN and SYDVKM. The CDR3 has 15 amino acids. V dropped 3 bases and J dropped 1; count of bases not matched to a gene: 0. This receptor was obtained from a human donor with chronic lymphocytic leukemia. The starting material was PBMCs, obtained after 12 months of ibrutinib treatment. V and J are TRBV28 and TRBJ2-2; TRBD1 agrees at 9 bases. The CDR3 nucleotides read TGTGCCAGCAGTTTGGACAGGGGGAACACCGGGGAGCTGTTTTTT. Protein: CASSLDRGNTGELFF.